The rows below give T cell receptor beta chains drawn from one sample of a study of T cell changes during pregnancy in multiple sclerosis. Sequenced by immunoSEQ multiplex PCR; TCRdb stores in-frame clones only, minus some. Counted here are approximately 120,000 clones, about 96% occurring once; the ten biggest clones make up over 0.35%. Sequenced here: peripheral blood, sampled after pregnancy. The receptors come from a female donor with multiple sclerosis, enrolled in a pregnancy study. Both conserved end residues are part of each CDR3. D genes are given only for firm matches. Expanded clones get a size class; other rows say once, few or many, or leave the size out.

d_gene	abundance	v_gene	j_gene	CDR3aa	CDR3nt
TRBD2	once	TRBV28	TRBJ2-7	CASSLNPGTSGSVVYEQYF	TGTGCCAGCAGCCTAAATCCCGGGACTAGCGGGAGCGTGGTATACGAGCAGTACTTC
TRBD2	-	TRBV5-6	TRBJ2-3	CASSFVLAGGTDTQYF	TGTGCCAGCAGCTTCGTCCTAGCGGGAGGGACAGATACGCAGTATTTT
-	-	TRBV7-9	TRBJ1-5	CASSLDYQPQHF	TGTGCCAGCAGCTTAGACTATCAGCCCCAGCATTTT
-	-	TRBV5-7	TRBJ2-6	CASSFYGTGDSGANVLTF	TGTGCCAGCAGCTTTTACGGGACGGGAGACTCTGGGGCCAACGTCCTGACTTTC
TRBD2	once	TRBV7-3	TRBJ2-3	CASSSFAGGDTQYF	TGTGCCAGCAGCTCTTTTGCGGGAGGGGATACGCAGTATTTT
TRBD1	once	TRBV11-2	TRBJ1-3	CASSNTGVLGGNTIYF	TGTGCCAGCAGCAATACAGGGGTTTTAGGTGGAAACACCATATATTTT
-	-	TRBV18	TRBJ1-3	CASSPPGQPGNTIYF	TGTGCCAGCTCACCACCGGGGCAGCCTGGAAACACCATATATTTT
-	-	TRBV28	TRBJ2-7	CASSLPLQGMTYEQYF	TGTGCCAGCAGCCTCCCCCTCCAGGGGATGACCTACGAGCAGTACTTC
TRBD2	-	TRBV19	TRBJ2-1	CASSPGGAYNEQFF	TGTGCCAGTAGTCCGGGGGGGGCATACAATGAGCAGTTCTTC
TRBD2	-	TRBV29-1	TRBJ2-3	CSVSSGNTDTQYF	TGCAGCGTTTCCAGCGGGAACACAGATACGCAGTATTTT
TRBD2	-	TRBV27	TRBJ2-7	CASSFTGGVDEQYF	TGTGCCAGCAGTTTTACCGGGGGGGTGGACGAGCAGTACTTC
TRBD2	-	TRBV4-3	TRBJ2-7	CASSQETSGGDYEQYF	TGCGCCAGCAGCCAGGAAACTAGCGGGGGGGATTACGAGCAGTACTTC
-	-	TRBV5-1	TRBJ2-2	CASSFPAPTLTGELFF	TGCGCCAGCAGCTTCCCGGCACCGACTCTCACCGGGGAGCTGTTTTTT
-	-	TRBV10-3	TRBJ2-7	CAIRTNYEQYF	TGTGCCATCAGGACAAACTACGAGCAGTACTTC
-	-	TRBV18	TRBJ1-1	CASSPGGSNTEAFF	TGTGCCAGCTCCCCCGGGGGGAGTAACACTGAAGCTTTCTTT